This T cell receptor (beta chain) was identified during a study of blood T cell repertoires in COVID-19. Assay: immunoSEQ multiplex PCR; the TCRdb copy retains only in-frame clones and omits some. The table has 55,000 to 75,000 clones, around 82% seen once. Germline assignment: CDR1 KGHSH and CDR2 LQKENI. The CDR3 is 14 amino acids. V lost 6 bases to trimming and J lost 15 bases, with 21 bases between them. Sequenced sample: peripheral blood. The chain carries TRBV18 and TRBJ1-6, with TRBD1 as a possible D gene (6 bases). The origin of this receptor is a man older than 75 with active or convalescent COVID-19. The CDR3 DNA follows: TGTGCCAGCTCTCACGCCGGCAAGGGGGTAGGCCTCCACTTT. This gives the protein CASSHAGKGVGLHF.